The 23 T cell receptor beta chains below all came from one sample that was sequenced in a study of blood T cell repertoires in COVID-19. Assay: immunoSEQ multiplex PCR; the TCRdb copy retains only in-frame clones and omits some. This table has 95,000 to 100,000 clones, 85% to 95% appearing once. Sequenced: peripheral blood. These receptors were taken from a man aged 45-65 years with active COVID-19.

The chain uses TRBV18 and TRBJ2-5, with 9 bases fitting TRBD2. CDR3 size: 15 residues. With V trimmed by 3 bases and J by 2 bases, 4 bases remained unmatched. Per germline, CDR1 KGHSH and CDR2 LQKENI. CDR3 loop: CASSPRLAEQETQYF. The CDR3 bases are TGTGCCAGCTCACCGCGACTAGCGGAGCAAGAGACCCAGTACTTC.

The chain joins TRBV5-6 to TRBJ2-7; 11 nucleotides match TRBD1. V gave up 1 base and J gave up 6 bases; unmatched junction bases: 3. The CDR3 spans 14 residues. Looked up from germline, CDR1 is SGHDT and CDR2 is YYEEEE. CDR3 nucleotides: TGTGCCAGCAGCTTGTGGACAGGGGGCCTCGAGCAGTACTTC. This translates into CASSLWTGGLEQYF.

This clone was seen once. The J gene is TRBJ2-7, the V gene TRBV18, with D perhaps TRBD1 (6 bases). CDR3 length: 13 amino acids. V lost 5 bases and J lost 4, with 12 bases in between. The germline gives CDR1 KGHSH, CDR2 LQKENI. The CDR3 region is CASSSGTTYEQYF. DNA of the CDR3: TGTGCCAGCTCATCCGGGACAACTTACGAGCAGTACTTC.

A single count supports this clone. The gene calls are TRBV6-5 and TRBJ2-2; 8 bases are shared with TRBD2. CDR3 length: 15 residues. V gave up 4 bases and J gave up 7 bases; unmatched junction bases: 8. CDR1 MNHEY and CDR2 SVGAGI come from the germline V gene. The CDR3 DNA is TGTGCCAGCAGTTTAAACGGGGGGGCGATCGGGGAGCTGTTTTTT. This translates into CASSLNGGAIGELFF.

V and J are TRBV6-5 and TRBJ2-2; tentatively, D is TRBD2 (7 bases). Germline loops: CDR1 MNHEY, CDR2 SVGAGI. The CDR3 is 15 residues long. Trimming stripped 7 bases from V and 3 bases from J, with 15 bases between. CDR3 sequence: CASTSGGTYTGELFF. CDR3 in DNA: TGTGCCAGCACTTCCGGGGGGACATACACCGGGGAGCTGTTTTTT.

V is TRBV27 and J is TRBJ2-7; D might be TRBD2 (6 bases). The V gene lost 6 bases and the J gene lost 7 bases, with 19 bases spanning the gap. Germline CDR1 MNHEY, CDR2 SMNVEV (reference sequence). This CDR3 spans 14 amino acids. This CDR3 is CASSPIALAGEQYF. CDR3 sequence (DNA): TGTGCCAGCAGCCCTATAGCCCTGGCGGGAGAGCAGTACTTC.

This chain connects TRBV7-9 to TRBJ2-5, with a tentative D call TRBD2 (6 bases). The germline V gene has CDR1 SEHNR and CDR2 FQNEAQ (reference sequence). V lost 7 bases, J lost 4 bases, and 22 bases lay in between. The CDR3 sequence is 16 residues long. The CDR3 DNA sequence: TGTGCCAGCACTCTCGGTCGGGCCCGCGGGGCAGAGACCCAGTACTTC. Its protein is CASTLGRARGAETQYF.

This clone appeared a few times. V is TRBV12-3 or TRBV12-4 and J is TRBJ1-4, with D unresolved. The CDR3 loop spans 12 amino acids. V was shortened by 2 bases and J by 6 bases, with 4 bases between the two germline ends. For the CDR3, the DNA is TGTGCCAGCAGTTTAAACTATGAAAAACTGTTTTTT. This translates into CASSLNYEKLFF.

V gene TRBV5-4 combines with J gene TRBJ2-1; 12 nucleotides match TRBD2. CDR3 length: 16 residues. The V gene's germline CDR1 is SGHNT and CDR2 YYREEE (reference sequence). V dropped 3 bases and J dropped 13; count of bases not matched to a gene: 14. CDR3 sequence reads: CASSSRLAGAQLSQFF. The CDR3 DNA is TGTGCCAGCAGCTCCCGACTAGCGGGAGCCCAGTTGTCTCAGTTCTTC.

This chain uses TRBV2 with TRBJ1-1, with D unresolved. Trimming removed 2 bases at V and 0 bases at J, with 7 bases between. Germline CDR1 SNHLY, CDR2 FYNNEI. This CDR3 region has 14 residues. The DNA for the CDR3 is TGTGCCAGCAGTGAAATACGAGTGAACACTGAAGCTTTCTTT. It specifies CASSEIRVNTEAFF.

The J gene is TRBJ2-3, the V gene TRBV9; D may be TRBD2 (6 bases). V shed 4 bases and J shed 3 bases, with 15 bases lying between them. Germline assignment: CDR1 SGDLS and CDR2 YYNGEE. The CDR3 contains 15 residues. The CDR3 protein is CASSTRVAETDTQYF. The CDR3 DNA follows: TGTGCCAGCAGCACGCGGGTAGCGGAAACAGATACGCAGTATTTT.

The sample holds one count of this clone. The chain combines TRBV3-1 (or the pseudogene TRBV3-2) with TRBJ2-3, with TRBD1 as a possible D gene (5 bases). Germline CDR1 LGHDT, CDR2 YNNKEL (reference sequence). V lost 1 base and J 5 bases, leaving 16 bases between the germline ends. This CDR3 region has 16 residues. The CDR3 DNA sequence: TGTGCCAGCAGCCAAGGGCAGGGTATGAGGATAGATACGCAGTATTTT. It specifies CASSQGQGMRIDTQYF.

The chain employs TRBV10-2 and TRBJ2-5; possibly TRBD1 for D (7 bases). The germline V gene has CDR1 WSHSY and CDR2 SAAADI. Between the trimmed V and J ends, which lost 1 base and 5 bases, there was a span of 14 bases. The CDR3 spans 15 residues. Here the CDR3 reads CASSEFSGGRETQYF. The CDR3 region has the DNA TGCGCCAGCAGTGAGTTCTCAGGGGGGCGGGAGACCCAGTACTTC.

The chain has TRBV5-4 and TRBJ2-3; no firm D call. CDR3 length: 13 residues. Germline CDR1 is SGHNT and CDR2 is YYREEE (reference sequence). V lost 3 bases and J 6 bases, leaving 11 bases between the germline ends. The CDR3 DNA reads TGTGCCAGCAGCTCCGGCCTGGGCGATACGCAGTATTTT. This translates into CASSSGLGDTQYF.

The chain joins TRBV30 to TRBJ2-3; TRBD1 aligns across 7 bases. The CDR3 runs 14 residues. From germline, CDR1 is GTSNPN and CDR2 SVGIG (reference sequence). Germline trimming cut 2 bases from V and 3 bases from J; bases unmatched to any gene: 5. In DNA, the CDR3 is TGTGCCTGGAGTCCCAAACAGGGGACAGATACGCAGTATTTT. As protein: CAWSPKQGTDTQYF.

This chain joins TRBV9 and TRBJ1-6, with TRBD1 matching 7 bases. CDR1 is SGDLS, CDR2 YYNGEE, per germline. V shed 3 bases and J 4 bases; nucleotides not matched to a gene: 10. The CDR3 spans 17 residues. CDR3: CASSEGTVPIYNSPLHF. CDR3 DNA: TGTGCCAGCAGCGAGGGGACAGTTCCGATTTATAATTCACCCCTCCACTTT.

The chain employs TRBV6-5 and TRBJ2-7; D is ambiguous. Deletions cut 0 bases from V and 0 bases from J, with 9 bases between. Germline V gene lookup returns CDR1 MNHEY and CDR2 SVGAGI. This CDR3 contains 15 residues. The CDR3 sequence: CASSYSTASSYEQYF. The CDR3 DNA follows: TGTGCCAGCAGTTACTCGACCGCTAGCTCCTACGAGCAGTACTTC.

The chain has TRBV3-1 (or the pseudogene TRBV3-2) and TRBJ2-1, with 8 bases lining up with TRBD2. Germline assignment: CDR1 LGHDT and CDR2 YNNKEL (reference sequence). Trimming took 0 bases from V and 6 from J; bases not matched to a gene: 4. There are 15 residues in the CDR3. In DNA, the CDR3 is TGTGCCAGCAGCCAAGACCAGCGGGGGTTCAATGAGCAGTTCTTC. Translation: CASSQDQRGFNEQFF.

The V and J genes are TRBV18 and TRBJ1-3; the D gene is possibly TRBD1 (5 bases). From germline, CDR1 is KGHSH and CDR2 LQKENI. The CDR3 spans 15 residues. V dropped 3 bases and J dropped 4 bases, with 13 bases sitting between them. The DNA of the CDR3 is TGTGCCAGCTCACCTCAAGGGGCGGAAGGAAACACCATATATTTT. Protein product: CASSPQGAEGNTIYF.

The V call is TRBV3-1 (or the pseudogene TRBV3-2), the J call TRBJ1-2, with 8 bases identical to TRBD1. Germline values: CDR1 LGHDT, CDR2 YNNKEL (reference sequence). CDR3 length: 12 residues. J was trimmed by 6 bases and V by 8 bases; bases with no gene match: 5. This CDR3 reads CASLDRAHGYTF. In DNA form, the CDR3 reads TGTGCCAGCCTGGACAGGGCCCATGGCTACACCTTC.

The J gene is TRBJ1-1, the V gene TRBV15; D unclear. Between the trimmed V and J ends, which lost 4 bases and 6 bases, there was a span of 18 bases. Per the germline V gene, CDR1 is LNHNV and CDR2 is YYDKDF (reference sequence). CDR3 size: 15 residues. The CDR3 DNA reads as TGTGCCACCAGCAAGGATGTGACTCTAAGGCCTGAAGCTTTCTTT. It yields the protein CATSKDVTLRPEAFF.

The V call is TRBV21-1, the J call TRBJ2-7; the D call of TRBD2 is as the table states it, not checked on the DNA. TRBV21-1 constitutes a pseudogene. CDR3 size: 13 residues. Here the CDR3 DNA reads TGTGCCAGCAGCCCACTCGGAGGGAGCGAGCAGTACTTC. This gives the protein CASSPLGGSEQYF.

The chain employs TRBV10-1 and TRBJ2-3; 9 bases are a match to TRBD2. Germline trimming cut 2 bases from V and 0 bases from J; bases unmatched to any gene: 3. Germline CDR1 WNHNN, CDR2 SYGVQD (reference sequence). The CDR3 runs to 16 residues. The CDR3, as DNA: TGCGCCAGCAGTGAGCGCACTAGCGGGAGCACAGATACGCAGTATTTT. This translates into CASSERTSGSTDTQYF.